What follows describes a single TCR beta chain. Its antigen is currently unknown. The junction departs from the called germline gene at one end, perhaps through a read error. Diagnostic assessment was based on clinical symptoms, serum thyroxine and TRAb, thyroid ultrasound and orbital computed tomography. The data originate from a study of T cells in Graves' hyperthyroidism and ophthalmopathy. Overall study results and limits: Ophthalmopathy was identified by the model a median roughly six months ahead of onset.

RNA transcripts provided the source from which TCR beta CDR3 regions were amplified. The TCR CDR3 first-round RT-PCR relied on the HTBI primer set. TCRdb reprocessed the multiplex PCR reads via MiXCR and lists one record per CDR3 protein. The data contain roughly 840,000 distinct CDR3 sequences, roughly 40% of them seen just once; the ten biggest clones take up 8% to 9%. The sequencing input was blood. The sequence came from a man aged 18 to 35 with Graves' hyperthyroidism.

In DNA, the CDR3 is TGTGCCAGCAGTTATTCCCGAGGACAGCCTGAAAAACTGTTTTTT. It codes for CASSYSRGQPEKLFF. V gene TRBV10-3 combines with J gene TRBJ1-4, with D possibly TRBD1 on 6 matching bases. This CDR3 is 15 amino acids long. Germline V gene lookup returns CDR1 ENHRY and CDR2 SYGVKD.